The TCR beta chain described here comes from a study of identical twins' blood T cells. Study-wide background: About 6 alpha and about 6 beta libraries together yielded tens of millions of reads.

The three twin pairs were reared together, likely meeting the same infections. Each TCR cDNA library carried sample-specific barcodes on both ends. MiXCR, applied by TCRdb to the 5' RACE reads, yields one record per CDR3 protein. The sample consists of 400,000 or so distinct CDR3 sequences, around 30% of them appearing once. Per germline, CDR1 KGHSY and CDR2 FQNENV. V was cut by 1 base and J by 5 bases, with 6 bases left in between. This CDR3 comprises 13 residues. The sequenced sample was PBMCs. The TCR was taken from a woman aged 18 to 55 in good health. This chain joins TRBV16 and TRBJ1-5; D remains ambiguous. In DNA, the CDR3 is TGTGCCAGCAGCCAATTTTGGGATCAGCCCCAGCATTTT. The encoded protein is CASSQFWDQPQHF.